The 4 T cell receptor beta chains listed next were all sequenced from one sample in a study of T-cell memory formation after mild COVID-19. Using its own MiXCR run on the 5' RACE reads, TCRdb lists one record per CDR3 protein. The data contain about 270,000 distinct CDR3 sequences, around 16% of them seen just once; the ten biggest clones take up roughly 24%. Sequenced sample: PBMCs or a T cell subset sorted from them (not recorded which). The receptors were gathered from a man aged 18 to 30 who had mild COVID-19 (a few samples of this study predate the infection). Cell type and time point are not known.

This clonotype was seen more than once but under ten times. This rearrangement joins TRBV2 to TRBJ2-5; D ambiguous. Trimming shortened V by 9 bases and J by 9 bases, and 14 bases separated the two germline ends. The CDR3 totals 11 residues. Germline CDR1 is SNHLY and CDR2 is FYNNEI. The CDR3 loop reads CASFGLGAQYF. In nucleotides, the CDR3 is TGTGCCAGTTTTGGGCTAGGAGCCCAGTACTTC.

This clonotype was seen ten or more times. The chain joins TRBV18 to TRBJ2-1, with 10 bases fitting TRBD2. The CDR3 extends over 19 amino acids. Germline CDR1 and CDR2: KGHSH and LQKENI. With V trimmed by 2 bases and J by 10 bases, 20 bases remained unmatched. In nucleotides, the CDR3 is TGTGCCAGCTCACCATCGCCAGTGGGGCTAGCGGGGGCCCGTGTCGAGCAGTTCTTC. Amino acids: CASSPSPVGLAGARVEQFF.

The rearrangement joins TRBV28 to TRBJ2-1; TRBD1 aligns across 9 bases. Germline loops: CDR1 MDHEN, CDR2 SYDVKM. The CDR3 has 14 amino acids. J was trimmed by 3 bases and V by 9 bases; bases with no gene match: 6. CDR3 sequence: CASRDRAGYNEQFF. In DNA, the CDR3 is TGTGCCAGTCGGGACAGGGCGGGCTACAATGAGCAGTTCTTC.

There are many counts of this clonotype. The V gene is TRBV12-3 or TRBV12-4, the J gene TRBJ2-7; 7 nucleotides align to TRBD1. The CDR3 covers 14 residues. Unmatched junction bases numbered 10, after V lost 6 bases and J lost 5 bases. CDR3 sequence (DNA): TGTGCCAGCAGGCAGGAACAGGGGTCCAACGAGCAGTACTTC. This codes for CASRQEQGSNEQYF.